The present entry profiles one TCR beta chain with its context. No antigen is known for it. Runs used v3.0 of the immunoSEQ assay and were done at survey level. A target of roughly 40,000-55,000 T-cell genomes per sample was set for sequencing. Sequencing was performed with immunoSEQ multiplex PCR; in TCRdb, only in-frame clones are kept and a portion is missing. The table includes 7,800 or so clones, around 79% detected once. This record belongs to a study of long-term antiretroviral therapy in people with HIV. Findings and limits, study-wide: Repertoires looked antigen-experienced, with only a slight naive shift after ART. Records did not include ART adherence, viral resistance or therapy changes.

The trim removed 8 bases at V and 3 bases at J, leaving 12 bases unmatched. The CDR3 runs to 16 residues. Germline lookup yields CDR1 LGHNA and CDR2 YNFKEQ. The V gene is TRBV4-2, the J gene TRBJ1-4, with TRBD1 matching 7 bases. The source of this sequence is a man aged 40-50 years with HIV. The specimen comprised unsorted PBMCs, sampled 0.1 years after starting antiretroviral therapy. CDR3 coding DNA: TGTGCCAGCGGATCATACGCTAGGGGGCCTAATGAAAAACTGTTTTTT. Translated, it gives CASGSYARGPNEKLFF.